This T cell receptor beta chain was captured in a study of long-term antiretroviral therapy in people with HIV. All participants with HIV were treated in the United States. Specimens held 1-10 million cryopreserved PBMC prior to DNA extraction. Trimming took 4 bases from V and 4 from J, leaving 16 bases between them. CDR1 is LNHDA, CDR2 SQIVND, per germline (reference sequence). This CDR3 spans 15 amino acids. At the survey level, the v3.0 immunoSEQ assay was run. The assay was immunoSEQ multiplex PCR, and TCRdb's table has in-frame clones only and misses some. The sample lists some 20,000 clones; approximately 83% were seen once. In regard to this clone: Its target is unknown.

Study conclusions and caveats: Samples were collected from the mid-2000s to the late 2010s under possibly less effective ART regimens.

This specimen was unsorted PBMCs, taken 0.5 years before starting antiretroviral therapy. The chain is built from TRBV19 and TRBJ1-2; possibly TRBD1 for D (5 bases). The clonotype comes from a man aged 18-30 years with HIV. CDR3 sequence: CASSTRSGTIYGYTF. The CDR3 DNA is TGTGCCAGTAGTACCCGATCCGGGACCATCTATGGCTACACCTTC.